This entry lists 13 T cell receptor beta chains sequenced from one sample in a study of memory CD4+ T cells and cytomegalovirus serostatus (dated by TCRdb to between 2019 and 2020). The library was made by the immunoSEQ multiplex PCR assay. In its TCRdb copy, this immuneACCESS table keeps in-frame sequences only and misses some clones. Where compared with another copy, unresolved V genes explain less than half of these, and the others have no known cause. In this sample the table shows approximately 65,000 clones, 70% to 80% of which occur a single time. 0.88% of the sample rests with the top ten. Single viable CD3+CD4+CD8-CD45RO+ cells were sorted as memory CD4+ T cells on a FACSAria II. The sample consisted of memory CD4+ T cells from blood. Every receptor here comes from an adult in good health and CMV-seronegative.

As DNA, the CDR3 is TGTGCCAGCTCACCCGTGGGGTTAGACGCGAGAAACTATGGCTACACCTTC. It is translated as CASSPVGLDARNYGYTF. V usage is TRBV18 and J usage is TRBJ1-2; the D is unclear. The ends were cut back, 3 bases at V and 2 bases at J, with 19 bases in the middle. The length of the CDR3 is 17 residues. The germline CDR1 and CDR2 sequences are KGHSH and LQKENI.

The chain has TRBV9 and TRBJ2-3; 8 positions agree with TRBD2. V shed 3 bases and J 4 bases; nucleotides not matched to a gene: 10. Germline CDR1 reads SGDLS; CDR2 reads YYNGEE. There are 16 residues in the CDR3. The CDR3 bases are TGTGCCAGCAGCGCCACCGGAGCGGGAGAAGCAGATACGCAGTATTTT. Translating gives CASSATGAGEADTQYF.

The chain employs TRBV30 and TRBJ2-2; D possibly matches TRBD1 or TRBD2 (5 bases each). Germline CDR1 reads GTSNPN; CDR2 reads SVGIG (reference sequence). There are 15 residues in the CDR3. The V and J ends lost 3 bases and 5 bases respectively, with 16 bases between them. The CDR3 nucleotides are TGTGCCTGGAGCCCGAGGGGTAGATATACCGGGGAGCTGTTTTTT. Protein product: CAWSPRGRYTGELFF.

The chain carries TRBV28 and TRBJ2-1; D is undetermined. The CDR3 is 11 residues long. CDR1 and CDR2 from the germline V gene are MDHEN and SYDVKM. V shed 7 bases and J shed 4 bases, with 5 bases lying between them. The CDR3 DNA sequence: TGTGCCAGCATGCATTACAATGAGCAGTTCTTC. Its protein is CASMHYNEQFF.

This sequence joins TRBV7-9 and TRBJ1-4; 7 bases align to TRBD1. With V trimmed by 1 base and J by 8 bases, 16 bases remained unmatched. The length of the CDR3 is 18 residues. Germline CDR1 reads SEHNR; CDR2 reads FQNEAQ (reference sequence). CDR3 bases: TGTGCCAGCAGCTTAGGATTCACGGTTGGACAGGAAGGGGAAAAACTGTTTTTT. This gives the protein CASSLGFTVGQEGEKLFF.

With respect to this clone: The identical CDR3 is also encoded by other nucleotide sequences in the sample. This chain links TRBV7-9 with TRBJ2-5, with 10 bases fitting TRBD1. The V and J ends lost 3 bases and 1 base, in that order; junction bases with no gene match: 5. Germline loops: CDR1 SEHNR, CDR2 FQNEAQ (reference sequence). The CDR3 contains 16 residues. In nucleotides, the CDR3 is TGTGCCAGCAGCTTGGGGGACAGGGGCCTCCAAGAGACCCAGTACTTC. Its protein product is CASSLGDRGLQETQYF.

The chain links TRBV4-2 to TRBJ2-7, with TRBD1 matching over 8 bases. The CDR3 covers 16 residues. The germline V gene encodes CDR1 LGHNA and CDR2 YNFKEQ. With V trimmed by 1 base and J by 3 bases, 8 bases remained unmatched. CDR3 loop: CASSQVRGTGGYEQYF. In nucleotides, the CDR3 is TGTGCCAGCAGCCAAGTGAGAGGGACAGGAGGCTACGAGCAGTACTTC.

The chain carries TRBV5-1 and TRBJ2-2, with 12 bases lining up with TRBD2. The germline gives CDR1 SGHRS, CDR2 YFSETQ. The CDR3 runs 16 residues. V dropped 2 bases and J dropped 4; count of bases not matched to a gene: 3. In DNA form, the CDR3 reads TGCGCCAGCAGCTTCCTAGCGGGAGGGGTCACCGGGGAGCTGTTTTTT. This gives the protein CASSFLAGGVTGELFF.

The genes are TRBV4-1 and TRBJ1-5, with D tentatively TRBD1 (5 bases). CDR3 size: 17 residues. Germline V CDR1 and CDR2: MGHRA, YSYEKL. Trimming removed 0 bases at V and 0 bases at J, with 12 bases between. The CDR3 DNA is TGCGCCAGCAGCCAAGAAGGTGGGGGTTATAGCAATCAGCCCCAGCATTTT. Translated, it gives CASSQEGGGYSNQPQHF.

This clone was detected only a few times. The chain joins TRBV10-1 to TRBJ2-7, with unresolved D. Germline V gives CDR1 WNHNN, CDR2 SYGVQD (reference sequence). The CDR3 is 13 amino acids. The V and J ends lost 4 bases and 2 bases respectively, with 9 bases between them. In nucleotides, the CDR3 is TGCGCCAGCAGTGCCATCGGAGCCTACGAGCAGTACTTC. This codes for CASSAIGAYEQYF.

The V and J genes are TRBV2 and TRBJ2-2; TRBD2 is a possible D gene (6 bases). The CDR3 is 16 residues long. Germline-derived CDR1 and CDR2 are SNHLY and FYNNEI. V was shortened by 6 bases and J by 11 bases, with 25 bases between the two germline ends. CDR3 protein: CASRLGTSSRPEELFF. CDR3 DNA sequence: TGTGCCAGCAGACTCGGGACTTCGTCTCGTCCCGAAGAGCTGTTTTTT.

A few counts support this clone. The chain has TRBV7-9 and TRBJ1-2; no definite D call. Germline assignment: CDR1 SEHNR and CDR2 FQNEAQ (reference sequence). The CDR3 loop spans 16 amino acids. V was trimmed by 3 bases and J by 1 base, leaving 15 bases between them. Here the CDR3 DNA reads TGTGCCAGCAGCTTTTCCTCGACGGGCCATAACTATGGCTACACCTTC. Residues: CASSFSSTGHNYGYTF.

The table lists this clone with a count of one. The gene calls are TRBV18 and TRBJ2-1; weak D call: TRBD1 (6 bases). V was pared by 6 bases and J by 3 bases, with 15 bases between. The CDR3 is 15 residues long. CDR1 is KGHSH and CDR2 is LQKENI in the germline V gene. The CDR3 spells CASSVATGNYNEQFF. The CDR3, as DNA: TGTGCCAGCTCGGTCGCGACAGGAAACTACAATGAGCAGTTCTTC.